This entry describes one T cell receptor (beta chain). Antigen: not known. Germline is not matched at one junction end, which may reflect a read error. The sample is drawn from a study of tumor-infiltrating lymphocytes in glioblastoma multiforme. Three nested ARM-PCR rounds with V-beta and C-beta primers built TCRB libraries. TCRdb itself ran the multiplex PCR reads through MiXCR, one entry per CDR3 protein. The sample consists of around 15,000 distinct CDR3 sequences, roughly two thirds of them appearing once. General observations from the study: Unequal TCR RNA per T cell might skew measured clone sizes. Just one glioblastoma patient contributed to the TCR-mutation comparison.

CDR3 length: 15 residues. CDR1 is MNHNS and CDR2 is SASEGT in the germline V gene. V usage is TRBV6-1 and J usage is TRBJ2-1; D remains unclear. The sequencing sample was made of brain tumor tissue. The sequence came from a male donor with glioblastoma. The DNA for the CDR3 is TGTGTCAGCAGTGAAGAAGTCGTAGTATACAATGACCAGTTCTTC. Translation: CVSSEEVVVYNDQFF.